The rows below give T cell receptor beta chains drawn from one sample of a study of T-cell reconstitution after alpha-beta-depleted transplantation in children. TCRdb reanalysed the PCR reads using MiXCR and keeps one entry per CDR3 protein. The table has over 45,000 distinct CDR3 sequences, approximately 8.7% seen once. Sequences were derived from PBMCs, mostly from graft donor cells, sampled 60 days after TCRalphabeta/CD19-depleted stem cell transplant. These receptors were obtained from a male patient between 2 and 9 years old who had a stem cell transplant for chronic granulomatous disease, so the T cells may come from the graft donor. Both conserved end residues are part of each CDR3.

CDR3 length: 15; V gene: TRBV25-1; CDR3 protein: CASRGPGTGSYEQYF
CDR3 length: 13; V gene: TRBV20-1; CDR3 protein: CSILRQGGYGYTF
CDR3 length: 15; V gene: TRBV7-3; CDR3 protein: CASSHGGGRTDTQYF
CDR3 length: 16; V gene: TRBV11-2; CDR3 protein: CASRLAGAGVGGEQFF
CDR3 length: 12; V gene: TRBV6-2/TRBV6-3; CDR3 protein: CASRPGYNEQFF
CDR3 length: 13; V gene: TRBV12-5; CDR3 protein: CASETNLNTEAFF
CDR3 length: 17; V gene: TRBV27; CDR3 protein: CASSPGQGRMGNQPQHF
CDR3 length: 16; V gene: TRBV6-5; CDR3 protein: CASSYSGLLGTDTQYF
CDR3 length: 15; V gene: TRBV25-1; CDR3 protein: CASRATSGTTDTQYF
CDR3 length: 16; V gene: TRBV29-1; CDR3 protein: CSVRARGGENSYEQYF
CDR3 length: 15; V gene: TRBV20-1; CDR3 protein: CSARDRSISTDTRYF
CDR3 length: 16; V gene: TRBV25-1; CDR3 protein: CASWGGLAAPPRTQYF
CDR3 length: 13; V gene: TRBV5-1; CDR3 protein: CASRAREYNEQFF
CDR3 length: 13; V gene: TRBV7-9; CDR3 protein: CASSLGQNTEAFF
CDR3 length: 16; V gene: TRBV10-3; CDR3 protein: CAISRSGSVGTDTQYF
CDR3 length: 16; V gene: TRBV27; CDR3 protein: CASSLGGPILTGGYTF
CDR3 length: 14; V gene: TRBV30; CDR3 protein: CAWDTPDTTGELFF
CDR3 length: 15; V gene: TRBV15; CDR3 protein: CATSRDMADYNEQFF
CDR3 length: 15; V gene: TRBV3-1; CDR3 protein: CASSTTTGGADGYTF
CDR3 length: 13; V gene: TRBV20-1; CDR3 protein: CSARGLAAYEQYF
CDR3 length: 13; V gene: TRBV25-1; CDR3 protein: CASSGGPLYGYTF
CDR3 length: 14; V gene: TRBV7-9; CDR3 protein: CASPLPTSTDTQYF
CDR3 length: 15; V gene: TRBV27; CDR3 protein: CASWGRERGTDTQYF
CDR3 length: 15; V gene: TRBV5-1; CDR3 protein: CASSLGTGVPGELFF
CDR3 length: 16; V gene: TRBV20-1; CDR3 protein: CSARLWERGFYNEQFF
CDR3 length: 16; V gene: TRBV16; CDR3 protein: CASSQSIGGRNNEQFF
CDR3 length: 12; V gene: TRBV2; CDR3 protein: CASSEGSYEQYF
CDR3 length: 17; V gene: TRBV7-5; CDR3 protein: CISVPEASREANTEAFF